The 28 T cell receptor beta chains below all came from one sample that was sequenced in a study of human T cells and chemical hapten exposure. TCRdb re-derived calls from the RACE reads in MiXCR, one entry per CDR3 protein. There are 100,000 or so distinct CDR3 sequences in the sample; 7% to 10% occur only once, and more than 2% lies in the top ten. Time point meaning: patch test 2, 6 weeks after DPC sensitization. This sample's treatment: therapeutic diphenylcyclopropenone sensitization with weekly scalp DPC. The source was whole blood, collected in connection with sensitization to the hapten diphenylcyclopropenone (DPC). Receptors originate from a middle-aged woman with alopecia areata. Some clones in this sample may be carry-over from other donors' samples.

Note on this clonotype: This may stem from a read error, because a much larger clone lies one nucleotide away. The chain carries TRBV9 and TRBJ1-1; a possible D gene is TRBD1 (6 bases). The CDR3 totals 14 residues. V lost 3 bases, J lost 11 bases, and 20 bases lay in between. Germline-derived CDR1 and CDR2 are SGDLS and YYNGEE. In nucleotides, the CDR3 is TGTGCCAGCAGCGCAAGCCATCACAGGGTACGGGCTTTCTTT. It is translated as CASSASHHRVRAFF.

This clonotype came up a few times. The V call is TRBV12-3 or TRBV12-4, the J call TRBJ1-3, with D possibly matching TRBD1 (6 bases). V shed 4 bases and J shed 0 bases, with 10 bases lying between them. This CDR3 comprises 15 residues. In DNA, the CDR3 is TGTGCCAGCAGTTCCCAGGGGCCCTCTGGAAACACCATATATTTT. Residues: CASSSQGPSGNTIYF.

In its sample, this clonotype was seen many times. The gene calls are TRBV6-5 and TRBJ2-7, with a tentative D call TRBD2 (5 bases). V lost 2 bases and J 7 bases, leaving 12 bases between the germline ends. The CDR3 extends over 13 amino acids. Germline assignment: CDR1 MNHEY and CDR2 SVGAGI. CDR3 residues: CASSYQPRGEQYF. Here the CDR3 DNA reads TGTGCCAGCAGTTACCAGCCCCGCGGGGAGCAGTACTTC.

This chain joins TRBV20-1 and TRBJ2-1; D tentatively reads TRBD1 or TRBD2 (5 bases each). The CDR3 covers 17 residues. The V end lost 3 bases, the J end lost 2 bases, and 20 bases lay between the germline ends. Germline V gene sequence: CDR1 DFQATT, CDR2 SNEGSKA (reference sequence). Here the CDR3 DNA reads TGCAGTGCTAGGGGTGAGTGGGGGACGGCTACCTACAATGAGCAGTTCTTC. It encodes CSARGEWGTATYNEQFF.

This clonotype was counted only a few times. This chain uses TRBV30 with TRBJ2-1, with D possibly TRBD1 on 6 matching bases. V lost 1 base and J lost 2, with 15 bases in between. The length of the CDR3 is 16 residues. CDR1 and CDR2 from the germline V gene are GTSNPN and SVGIG (reference sequence). The CDR3 spells CAWSAPGGQPYNEQFF. CDR3 DNA sequence: TGTGCCTGGAGTGCCCCGGGCGGACAGCCCTACAATGAGCAGTTCTTC.

This clonotype was seen ten or more times. The rearrangement uses TRBV29-1 and TRBJ1-1, with D possibly TRBD1 on 6 matching bases. The V end was cut by 1 base, the J end by 7 bases, with 22 bases between. Germline CDR1 SQVTM, CDR2 ANQGSEA. This CDR3 has 16 amino acids. The CDR3 region is CSVEGAPRGRLDEAFF. The CDR3 region has the DNA TGCAGCGTTGAAGGGGCCCCTCGGGGGCGACTAGATGAAGCTTTCTTT.

This clonotype was picked up many times. V is TRBV20-1 and J is TRBJ2-3; TRBD1 matches 11 bases. The V and J ends lost 1 base and 6 bases, in that order; junction bases with no gene match: 6. This CDR3 has 15 amino acids. CDR1 and CDR2 from the germline V gene are DFQATT and SNEGSKA (reference sequence). CDR3 sequence: CSARAQGQGVDTQYF. The CDR3 DNA reads as TGCAGTGCTAGAGCGCAGGGACAGGGGGTCGATACGCAGTATTTT.

This clonotype occurred a few times. The chain's CDR3 is CSARTTTEEGYTF. As DNA, the CDR3 is TGCAGTGCTAGAACAACGACAGAAGAAGGCTACACCTTC. This sequence joins TRBV20-1 and TRBJ1-2; tentative D call: TRBD1 (5 bases). V was trimmed by 2 bases and J by 8 bases, leaving 15 bases between them. CDR1 and CDR2 from the germline V gene are DFQATT and SNEGSKA (reference sequence). The CDR3 is 13 amino acids.

This clonotype appeared many times. V usage is TRBV28 and J usage is TRBJ1-5; D call uncertain. Germline V CDR1 and CDR2: MDHEN, SYDVKM. V was cut by 1 base and J by 0 bases, with 13 bases left in between. This CDR3 has 17 residues. DNA of the CDR3: TGTGCCAGCAGTTTATTGGACTTAATCTATAGCAATCAGCCCCAGCATTTT. It is translated as CASSLLDLIYSNQPQHF.

This clonotype was seen a handful of times. This chain uses TRBV5-4 with TRBJ2-2; D is perhaps TRBD2 (5 bases). V was cut by 6 bases and J by 4 bases, with 13 bases left in between. This CDR3 is 14 amino acids long. In germline, CDR1 is SGHNT, CDR2 YYREEE (reference sequence). CDR3 loop: CASKDPSSTGELFF. The CDR3 coding sequence is TGTGCCAGCAAGGATCCTAGCAGCACCGGGGAGCTGTTTTTT.

This clonotype was observed many times. The rearrangement uses TRBV5-4 and TRBJ2-5; possibly TRBD1 or TRBD2 for D (6 bases each). CDR3 length: 16 residues. The germline CDR1 and CDR2 sequences are SGHNT and YYREEE (reference sequence). V was clipped by 0 bases and J by 3 bases, with 15 bases between them. CDR3 region: CASSLVLTGAEETQYF. DNA of the CDR3: TGTGCCAGCAGCTTGGTATTGACGGGGGCGGAAGAGACCCAGTACTTC.

This chain uses TRBV5-1 with TRBJ2-5; 8 bases agree with TRBD1. In germline, CDR1 is SGHRS, CDR2 YFSETQ. CDR3 length: 13 residues. The junction had 5 bases not matched to a gene; V was cut back by 3 bases and J by 7 bases. The CDR3 spells CASSWDRQGTQYF. CDR3 DNA: TGCGCCAGCAGCTGGGACAGGCAGGGGACCCAGTACTTC.

This clonotype has a handful of counts. The chain links TRBV6-5 to TRBJ2-1; D is possibly TRBD1 (5 bases). The CDR3 is 16 amino acids. The germline V gene encodes CDR1 MNHEY and CDR2 SVGAGI. Trimming pared 2 bases from V and 5 bases from J, leaving 16 bases between. The CDR3 DNA reads TGTGCCAGCAGTTACCGATCAGGGCCGAGTAACAATGAGCAGTTCTTC. It codes for CASSYRSGPSNNEQFF.

The V call is TRBV4-1, the J call TRBJ2-7; 8 bases agree with TRBD1. This CDR3 comprises 14 residues. After removal of 4 bases from V and 3 bases from J, the junction contained 5 bases not matched to a gene. In germline, CDR1 is MGHRA, CDR2 YSYEKL. In DNA, the CDR3 is TGCGCCAGCAGCCCCGGACAGGGAGGCTACGAGCAGTACTTC. Residues: CASSPGQGGYEQYF.

This chain connects TRBV5-1 to TRBJ2-3, with D maybe TRBD2 (5 bases). The V and J ends lost 3 bases and 1 base respectively, with 18 bases between them. Germline-derived CDR1 and CDR2 are SGHRS and YFSETQ. The CDR3 extends over 17 amino acids. This CDR3 reads CASSSHLSAEGTDTQYF. In nucleotides, the CDR3 is TGCGCCAGCAGCTCACACCTGTCGGCGGAGGGCACAGATACGCAGTATTTT.

This clonotype was recorded a few times. The V and J genes are TRBV6-5 and TRBJ2-2; D might be TRBD1 (5 bases). The CDR3 is 14 amino acids. Germline V gene sequence: CDR1 MNHEY, CDR2 SVGAGI. The V gene lost 0 bases and the J gene lost 6 bases, with 8 bases spanning the gap. CDR3 amino acids: CASSYSQGPGELFF. In DNA, the CDR3 is TGTGCCAGCAGTTACTCGCAGGGTCCCGGGGAGCTGTTTTTT.

This clonotype has just a few counts. The chain uses TRBV10-3 and TRBJ2-2, with TRBD2 matching 9 bases. Germline CDR1 is ENHRY and CDR2 is SYGVKD. J gave up 0 bases and V 4 bases, and 3 bases lay outside the gene matches. CDR3 length: 16 amino acids. The CDR3 loop is CAISVASGTNTGELFF. In DNA, the CDR3 is TGTGCCATCAGTGTGGCTAGCGGGACGAACACCGGGGAGCTGTTTTTT.

This clonotype was counted at least ten times. The chain carries TRBV7-9 and TRBJ2-2; either TRBD1 or TRBD2 may supply D (5 bases each). CDR3 length: 13 amino acids. CDR1 and CDR2 (germline): SEHNR, FQNEAQ (reference sequence). The ends were cut back, 5 bases at V and 13 bases at J, with 17 bases in the middle. The CDR3 protein is CASSAGTASVLFF. CDR3 nucleotides: TGTGCCAGCAGCGCTGGGACGGCGAGTGTGCTGTTTTTT.

This clonotype was seen at least ten times. The rearrangement joins TRBV7-6 to TRBJ2-1; maybe TRBD2 (6 bases). V lost 0 bases to trimming and J lost 9 bases, with 15 bases between them. CDR1 is SGHVS, CDR2 FNYEAQ, per germline. This CDR3 contains 15 residues. This chain's CDR3 is CASSLASETRGEQFF. The CDR3 DNA reads as TGTGCCAGCAGCTTAGCGTCTGAGACTAGGGGTGAGCAGTTCTTC.

There are a few counts of this clonotype. J is TRBJ1-6 and V is TRBV28; D not resolved. CDR3 length: 13 residues. V lost 2 bases, J lost 6 bases, and 5 bases lay in between. Germline CDR1 and CDR2: MDHEN and SYDVKM. The CDR3 DNA is TGTGCCAGCAGTTTAGAACGTAATTCACCCCTCCACTTT. Translation: CASSLERNSPLHF.

This clonotype was recorded many times. This chain links TRBV7-8 with TRBJ2-1; D possibly matches TRBD1 or TRBD2 (6 bases each). V was pared by 0 bases and J by 7 bases, with 16 bases between. This CDR3 region has 16 residues. Germline-derived CDR1 and CDR2 are SGHVS and FQNEAQ. CDR3 region: CASSLARDKVGNEQFF. CDR3 bases: TGTGCCAGCAGCTTAGCGCGGGACAAGGTAGGGAATGAGCAGTTCTTC.

The CDR3 region has the DNA TGTGCCAGCAGCGCCACCCCGGCCGATGAGCAGTTCTTC. It encodes CASSATPADEQFF. This chain links TRBV9 with TRBJ2-1, with D hard to call. CDR3 length equals 13 residues. Trimming cost V 3 bases and J 8 bases, with 12 bases left between them. CDR1 is SGDLS and CDR2 is YYNGEE in the germline V gene.

This clonotype was recorded a few times. The rearrangement joins TRBV24-1 to TRBJ1-4; 9 nucleotides agree with TRBD1. This CDR3 is built from 14 residues. With 6 bases clipped from V and 8 bases from J, the junction kept 6 bases outside the gene matches. Germline values: CDR1 KGHDR, CDR2 SFDVKD. CDR3 sequence: CATSPGQGTEKLFF. The CDR3 nucleotides read TGTGCCACCAGTCCTGGACAGGGGACAGAAAAACTGTTTTTT.

There are many counts of this clonotype. This chain links TRBV25-1 with TRBJ2-1; 14 positions agree with TRBD2. From germline, CDR1 is MGHDK and CDR2 SYGVNS. V lost 1 base to trimming and J lost 10 bases; unmatched junction nucleotides: 3. The CDR3 runs 15 residues. CDR3 coding DNA: TGTGCCAGCAGTGAATGGGGGACTAGCGGGAGAGAGCAGTTCTTC. Protein: CASSEWGTSGREQFF.

This chain uses TRBV28 with TRBJ1-5, with unresolved D. The CDR3 has 13 residues. From germline, CDR1 is MDHEN and CDR2 SYDVKM. Trimming took 6 bases from V and 6 from J, leaving 12 bases between them. The CDR3 nucleotides read TGTGCCAGCAGCCTACCGAGAGGTCAGCCCCAGCATTTT. Protein sequence: CASSLPRGQPQHF.

This clonotype was recorded at least ten times. The V gene is TRBV7-9, the J gene TRBJ2-3; a weak D match, TRBD2 (7 bases). Trimming left V 5 bases short and J 2 bases short, with 14 bases between. Germline V CDR1 and CDR2: SEHNR, FQNEAQ (reference sequence). The CDR3 loop spans 15 amino acids. In DNA, the CDR3 is TGTGCCAGCAGCCCGGTGCGGGGGCTCACAGATACGCAGTATTTT. Encoded protein: CASSPVRGLTDTQYF.

This clonotype has a count of ten or more. The chain has TRBV29-1 and TRBJ2-2; no firm D call. Germline CDR1 SQVTM, CDR2 ANQGSEA. V was clipped by 6 bases and J by 1 base, with 6 bases between them. There are 12 residues in the CDR3. The CDR3: CSVAVNTGELFF. In nucleotides, the CDR3 is TGCAGCGTCGCGGTGAACACCGGGGAGCTGTTTTTT.

There are a few counts of this clonotype. This sequence joins TRBV6-5 and TRBJ2-5, with 8 bases lining up with TRBD2. CDR3 length: 15 amino acids. The V and J ends lost 2 bases and 5 bases, in that order; junction bases with no gene match: 7. Germline V gene sequence: CDR1 MNHEY, CDR2 SVGAGI. The CDR3 region has the DNA TGTGCCAGCAGTTACGCAGCGGGAGTCGGGGAGACCCAGTACTTC. Translated, it gives CASSYAAGVGETQYF.